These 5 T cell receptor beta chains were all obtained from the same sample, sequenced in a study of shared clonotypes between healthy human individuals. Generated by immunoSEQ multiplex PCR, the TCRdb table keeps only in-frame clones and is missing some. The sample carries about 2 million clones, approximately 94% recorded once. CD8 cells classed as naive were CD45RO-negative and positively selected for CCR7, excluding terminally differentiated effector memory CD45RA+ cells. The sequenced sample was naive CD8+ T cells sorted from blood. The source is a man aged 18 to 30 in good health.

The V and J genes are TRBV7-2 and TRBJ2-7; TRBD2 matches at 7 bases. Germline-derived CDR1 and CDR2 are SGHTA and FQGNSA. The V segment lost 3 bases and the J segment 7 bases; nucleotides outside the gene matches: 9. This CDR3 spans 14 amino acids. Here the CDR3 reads CASSFGGRMYEQYF. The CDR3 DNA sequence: TGTGCCAGCAGCTTCGGGGGGAGGATGTATGAGCAGTACTTC.

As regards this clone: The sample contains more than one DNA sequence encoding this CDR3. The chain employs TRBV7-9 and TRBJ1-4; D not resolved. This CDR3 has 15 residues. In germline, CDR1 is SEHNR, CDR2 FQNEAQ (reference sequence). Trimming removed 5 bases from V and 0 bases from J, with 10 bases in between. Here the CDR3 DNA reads TGTGCCAGCAGCCTTGAAAGGGCAACTAATGAAAAACTGTTTTTT. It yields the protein CASSLERATNEKLFF.

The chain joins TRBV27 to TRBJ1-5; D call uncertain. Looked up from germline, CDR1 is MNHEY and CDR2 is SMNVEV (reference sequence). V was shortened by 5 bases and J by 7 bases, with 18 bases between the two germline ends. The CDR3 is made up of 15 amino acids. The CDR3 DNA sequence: TGTGCCAGCAGTCCCCGGACCCCTCGAGACCAGCCCCAGCATTTT. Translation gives CASSPRTPRDQPQHF.

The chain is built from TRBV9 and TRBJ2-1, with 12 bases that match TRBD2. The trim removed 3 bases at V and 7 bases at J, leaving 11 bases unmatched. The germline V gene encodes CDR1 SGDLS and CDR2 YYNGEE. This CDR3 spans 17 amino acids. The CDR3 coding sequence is TGTGCCAGCAGCGCCCCCGGACTAGCGGGAATCGATAATGAGCAGTTCTTC. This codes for CASSAPGLAGIDNEQFF.

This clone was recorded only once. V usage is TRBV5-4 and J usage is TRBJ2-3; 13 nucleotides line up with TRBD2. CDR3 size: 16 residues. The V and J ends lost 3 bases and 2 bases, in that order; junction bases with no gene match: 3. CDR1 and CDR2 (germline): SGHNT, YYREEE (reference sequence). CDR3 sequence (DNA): TGTGCCAGCAGCTCGGGACTAGCGGGGCTCACAGATACGCAGTATTTT. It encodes CASSSGLAGLTDTQYF.